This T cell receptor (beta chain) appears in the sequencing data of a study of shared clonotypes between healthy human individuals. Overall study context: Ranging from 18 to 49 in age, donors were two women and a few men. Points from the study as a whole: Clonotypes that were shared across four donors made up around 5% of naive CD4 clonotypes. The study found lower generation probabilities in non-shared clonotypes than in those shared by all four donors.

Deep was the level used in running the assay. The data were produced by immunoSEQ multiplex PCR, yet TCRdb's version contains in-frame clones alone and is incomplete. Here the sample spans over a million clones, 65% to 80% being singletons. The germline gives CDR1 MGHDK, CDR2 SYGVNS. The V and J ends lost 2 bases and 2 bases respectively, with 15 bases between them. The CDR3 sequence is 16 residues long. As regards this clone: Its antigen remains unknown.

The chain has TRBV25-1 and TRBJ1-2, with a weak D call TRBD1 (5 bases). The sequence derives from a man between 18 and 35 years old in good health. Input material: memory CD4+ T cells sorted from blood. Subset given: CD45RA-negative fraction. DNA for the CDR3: TGTGCCAGCAGTGAAGCGGACCTGGGACCCAACTATGGCTACACCTTC. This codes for CASSEADLGPNYGYTF.